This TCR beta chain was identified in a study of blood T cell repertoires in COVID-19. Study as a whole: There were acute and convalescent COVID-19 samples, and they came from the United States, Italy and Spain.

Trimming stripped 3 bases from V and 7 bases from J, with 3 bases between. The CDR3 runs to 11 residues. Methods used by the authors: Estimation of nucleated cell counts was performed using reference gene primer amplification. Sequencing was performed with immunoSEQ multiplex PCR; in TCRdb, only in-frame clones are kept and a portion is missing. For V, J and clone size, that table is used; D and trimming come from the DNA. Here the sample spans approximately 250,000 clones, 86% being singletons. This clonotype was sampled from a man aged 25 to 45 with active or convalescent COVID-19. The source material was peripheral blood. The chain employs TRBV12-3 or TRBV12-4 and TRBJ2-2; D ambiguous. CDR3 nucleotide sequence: TGTGCCAGCAGTTTCGTCGGGGAGCTGTTTTTT. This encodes CASSFVGELFF.